The present T cell receptor (beta chain) was sequenced within a study of T cell repertoires in cytomegalovirus infection. Overall study context: Public TCR beta signatures indicated both CMV infection and matching HLA type.

TCRdb re-analysed the reads in MiXCR, keeping a single row per CDR3 protein. The table lists fewer than 1,000,000 distinct CDR3 sequences, about 33% of them singletons. As for this clonotype: Its antigen remains unidentified.

The sample was cultured CD8+ T cells from PBMCs, taken from culture after CMV antigen stimulation. The receptor was isolated from a human donor in good health (CMV status not recorded). Some clones in this sample may be carry-over from other donors' samples.

CDR3 region: CAITGTPTSTDTQYF. In nucleotides, the CDR3 is TGTGCCATCACTGGGACACCAACAAGCACAGATACGCAGTATTTT. The chain combines TRBV10-3 with TRBJ2-3; D might be TRBD1 (6 bases). Trimming took 7 bases from V and 0 from J, leaving 14 bases between them. The CDR3 sequence is 15 residues long. Germline V gives CDR1 ENHRY, CDR2 SYGVKD.